This T cell receptor beta chain was recorded in a study of CD8 T cells in ankylosing spondylitis. The study's findings and limits: A motif in TCR beta, a set of 8 or 9 highly homologous variants, appeared characteristic of ankylosing spondylitis blood. Clones tied to disease were said to be significantly enriched in matched ankylosing spondylitis synovial fluid. Both synovial fluid and blood in reactive arthritis had previously been reported to carry some motif variants. Disease-linked clones had a CD8+ phenotype and relatively low frequency in peripheral blood.

Libraries for TCR beta were made by quantitative 5'-RACE with molecular barcodes. TCRdb re-called the 5' RACE reads with MiXCR, one entry per CDR3 protein. Among under 850,000 distinct CDR3 sequences listed, around 19% were seen once. The CDR3 consists of 16 residues. The V gene lost 2 bases and the J gene lost 0 bases, with 10 bases spanning the gap. Germline V gives CDR1 LNHDA, CDR2 SQIVND (reference sequence). Regarding this clonotype: What it binds is unknown.

The V call is TRBV19, the J call TRBJ2-2; D unclear. This clonotype was sampled from a male donor with ankylosing spondylitis. Sequencing used blood, either unsorted or a sorted T cell fraction (not recorded which). This CDR3 is CASSIRHISNTGELFF. In nucleotides, the CDR3 is TGTGCCAGTAGTATAAGGCACATATCGAACACCGGGGAGCTGTTTTTT.